The subject of this entry is one TCR beta chain. Assay: immunoSEQ multiplex PCR; the TCRdb copy retains only in-frame clones and omits some. The data contain approximately 100,000 clones, around 90% of them seen just once; the ten biggest clones take up 0.65% to 0.95%. This specimen belongs to a study of OX40 agonist ivuxolimab in advanced cancers. Background on the study: Dose-escalation cases comprised hepatocellular carcinoma, melanoma, renal cell or head and neck cancer.

Patients were ineligible given autoimmune disease history or systemic immunosuppression. Germline assignment: CDR1 MRHNA and CDR2 SNTAGT. This CDR3 comprises 14 residues. J gave up 6 bases and V 3 bases, and 5 bases lay outside the gene matches. This specimen consisted of CD4+ or CD8+ T cells sorted from blood, obtained in a trial of the OX40 agonist ivuxolimab. The V call is TRBV6-4, the J call TRBJ2-1; 7 nucleotides agree with TRBD2. The source is an adult with an advanced solid tumor such as melanoma, head and neck, liver or kidney cancer. CDR3 DNA sequence: TGTGCCAGCAGTGAGGGGTCGGGGGGCAATGAGCAGTTCTTC. The encoded protein is CASSEGSGGNEQFF.